This entry describes one TCR beta chain. Profiled with immunoSEQ multiplex PCR; TCRdb holds only in-frame clones, not every one. The table lists around 92,000 clones, under 80% of them singletons, with roughly 3.9% in the top ten. The sample is drawn from a study of blood T cell repertoires in COVID-19. Trimming removed 5 bases from V and 4 bases from J, with 17 bases in between. This CDR3 has 15 residues. Looked up from germline, CDR1 is MGHDK and CDR2 is SYGVNS. The receptor's source is a man between 65 and 79 years old with COVID-19, enrolled during active disease. Sequenced: peripheral blood. The chain is built from TRBV25-1 and TRBJ2-5, with a weak D call TRBD1 (6 bases). The CDR3 loop is CASSRISGAGETQYF. CDR3 in DNA: TGTGCCAGCAGTAGAATTTCAGGGGCTGGAGAGACCCAGTACTTC.